Shown below are 3 T cell receptor beta chains from a single sample sequenced in a study of T cell repertoires in cytomegalovirus infection. These TCRs are of unknown antigen specificity. One entry per CDR3 protein results from TCRdb running MiXCR on the reads. Of fewer than 1,000,000 distinct CDR3 sequences listed, roughly 30% are singletons. Sequenced material: cultured CD8+ T cells from PBMCs, taken from culture after CMV antigen stimulation. Receptors were obtained from a human donor in good health (CMV status not recorded). Some clones in this sample may be carry-over from other donors' samples.

This rearrangement joins TRBV7-4 to TRBJ2-5; D is unclear. Trimming cost V 4 bases and J 2 bases, with 17 bases left between them. Germline loops: CDR1 SGHVT, CDR2 SQSDAQ. This CDR3 is built from 16 residues. Written as DNA, the CDR3 is TGTGCCAGCAGCTCCCTGCTTGGCCACGCTCAAGAGACCCAGTACTTC. Translating gives CASSSLLGHAQETQYF.

This clonotype has more than one count but fewer than ten. This sequence joins TRBV19 and TRBJ2-1, with 11 bases lining up with TRBD2. Trimming at V came to 2 bases and at J to 5 bases, leaving 2 bases not matched to a gene. CDR1 is LNHDA, CDR2 SQIVND, per germline (reference sequence). The CDR3 has 15 amino acids. The CDR3 reads CASSILAGGDNEQFF. The CDR3 DNA reads as TGTGCCAGTAGTATACTAGCGGGGGGCGACAATGAGCAGTTCTTC.

This clonotype was counted many times. This chain connects TRBV7-8 to TRBJ1-4; D unresolved. Germline CDR1 is SGHVS and CDR2 is FQNEAQ. The V gene lost 3 bases and the J gene lost 5 bases, with 13 bases spanning the gap. This CDR3 comprises 15 residues. CDR3 in DNA: TGTGCCAGCAGCTTCCTACCGGGCTCAAATGAAAAACTGTTTTTT. Protein: CASSFLPGSNEKLFF.